These T cell receptor beta chains were read from a single sample in a study of a mutant IDH1 vaccine in newly diagnosed glioma. These receptors lack a known antigen. Using immunoSEQ multiplex PCR, the repertoire was profiled, and TCRdb retains in-frame clones only, with some absent. The sample yields almost 25,000 clones, over 80% seen once. Here the sequenced sample was PBMCs, taken from a glioma patient whose treatment included an IDH1 peptide vaccine. All receptors come from a man aged 35-49 years with glioma. Some clones in this sample may be carry-over from other donors' samples. Each CDR3 is given with its conserved first and last residue. D genes are given only for firm matches. Clone size appears in some rows only: once, few, many, or a class for an expanded clone.

.	.	16	TRBV4-3	TRBJ1-4	CASSRDPGRRNEKLFF	TGCGCCAGCAGCCGAGATCCGGGACGGCGGAATGAAAAACTGTTTTTT
.	TRBD1	17	TRBV5-5	TRBJ2-2	CATRPQGAILNTGELFF	TGTGCCACCCGTCCCCAGGGGGCCATACTGAACACCGGGGAGCTGTTTTTT
.	.	14	TRBV4-3	TRBJ2-7	CASSQDIRDYEQYF	TGCGCCAGCAGCCAAGATATCAGAGACTACGAGCAGTACTTC
once	.	13	TRBV5-1	TRBJ1-1	CASSRGAGTEAFF	TGCGCCAGCAGCCGTGGGGCGGGGACTGAAGCTTTCTTT
.	.	15	TRBV30	TRBJ1-2	CAWSVDFSGGYGYTF	TGTGCCTGGAGTGTTGATTTCTCGGGGGGCTATGGCTACACCTTC
once	TRBD2	18	TRBV7-6	TRBJ2-2	CASSSSRGGLTNTGELFF	TGTGCCAGCAGCTCTTCACGGGGGGGACTCACGAACACCGGGGAGCTGTTTTTT
.	TRBD1	13	TRBV12-5	TRBJ2-7	CASGPRDRYEQYF	TGTGCTAGTGGTCCCCGGGACAGGTACGAGCAGTACTTC
few	.	13	TRBV13	TRBJ1-3	CASTGRAGNTIYF	TGTGCCAGCACCGGAAGGGCTGGAAACACCATATATTTT
.	.	16	TRBV4-1	TRBJ2-7	CASSQHPDGGTGEQYF	TGCGCCAGCAGCCAACATCCTGACGGGGGAACCGGCGAGCAGTACTTC
few	.	14	TRBV5-6	TRBJ2-5	CASSPPRRLETQYF	TGTGCCAGCAGCCCCCCCCGAAGATTGGAGACCCAGTACTTC
.	.	15	TRBV5-1	TRBJ2-2	CASSLGGMRTGELFF	TGCGCCAGCAGCTTAGGTGGGATGAGGACCGGGGAGCTGTTTTTT
.	.	12	TRBV6-5	TRBJ1-5	CASSPFEGAQHF	TGTGCCAGCAGCCCCTTCGAGGGGGCCCAGCATTTT
.	TRBD1	12	TRBV10-3	TRBJ2-1	CATGTGYNEQFF	TGTGCCACCGGGACAGGGTACAATGAGCAGTTCTTC
.	TRBD1	15	TRBV12-5	TRBJ2-1	CASGDRGRSYNEQFF	TGTGCTAGTGGGGACAGGGGTAGATCCTACAATGAGCAGTTCTTC
.	.	14	TRBV7-8	TRBJ2-5	CASSFGREKETQYF	TGTGCCAGCAGCTTCGGACGGGAGAAAGAGACCCAGTACTTC
.	.	14	TRBV25-1	TRBJ1-2	CASSDPGRINGYTF	TGTGCCAGCAGTGACCCGGGACGGATTAATGGCTACACCTTC
.	.	11	TRBV29-1	TRBJ2-1	CSVAPYNEQFF	TGCAGCGTTGCCCCCTACAATGAGCAGTTCTTC
.	.	13	TRBV19	TRBJ1-5	CASSSQAHQPQHF	TGTGCCAGTAGTAGCCAGGCTCATCAGCCCCAGCATTTT
.	.	13	TRBV19	TRBJ1-1	CASSKNRNTEAFF	TGTGCCAGTAGTAAGAACAGGAACACTGAAGCTTTCTTT
.	TRBD1	15	TRBV27	TRBJ1-3	CASSPTGGSGNTIYF	TGTGCCAGCAGTCCTACAGGGGGCTCTGGAAACACCATATATTTT
.	.	16	TRBV15	TRBJ2-7	CATSNPSLGLSHEQYF	TGTGCCACCAGCAACCCCTCCTTGGGGCTATCCCACGAGCAGTACTTC
.	.	14	TRBV6-1	TRBJ1-6	CASSEVSRNSPLHF	TGTGCCAGCAGTGAAGTCTCTCGTAATTCACCCCTCCACTTT
medium-sized	.	15	TRBV5-1	TRBJ2-7	CASSLGTSSSYEQYF	TGCGCCAGCAGCTTAGGGACGAGTAGCTCCTACGAGCAGTACTTC
.	.	15	TRBV5-1	TRBJ1-6	CASSLALTANSPLHF	TGCGCCAGCAGCTTGGCACTGACTGCAAATTCACCCCTCCACTTT
.	.	13	TRBV19	TRBJ2-7	CASRRPGTYEQYF	TGTGCCAGTAGACGACCCGGCACCTACGAGCAGTACTTC
.	.	15	TRBV30	TRBJ2-5	CAWTPSGPSLETQYF	TGTGCCTGGACCCCATCTGGCCCGTCGCTGGAGACCCAGTACTTC
.	.	14	TRBV30	TRBJ1-5	CAWSGGGDGQPQHF	TGTGCCTGGAGCGGAGGGGGGGATGGTCAGCCCCAGCATTTT
few	TRBD1	15	TRBV19	TRBJ2-1	CASSTPGQGASEQFF	TGTGCCAGTAGTACACCGGGACAGGGGGCTAGTGAGCAGTTCTTC
.	.	15	TRBV6-5	TRBJ1-1	CASRDGGRVDTEAFF	TGTGCCAGCAGGGATGGAGGCAGGGTGGACACTGAAGCTTTCTTT
.	TRBD2	19	TRBV4-1	TRBJ2-5	CASSQGRLRLAGGQETQYF	TGCGCCAGCAGCCAAGGGAGATTGAGGCTAGCGGGGGGACAAGAGACCCAGTACTTC
.	.	15	TRBV6-5	TRBJ1-4	CASSQRRGSNEKLFF	TGTGCCAGCAGCCAGCGGCGGGGATCGAATGAAAAACTGTTTTTT
.	.	14	TRBV2	TRBJ2-5	CASSETGVGETQYF	TGTGCCAGCAGTGAAACGGGGGTAGGGGAGACCCAGTACTTC
.	.	13	TRBV5-4	TRBJ1-1	CASSLRGDTEAFF	TGTGCCAGCAGCTTACGGGGGGACACTGAAGCTTTCTTT